This T cell receptor beta chain stems from a study of T-cell reconstitution after alpha-beta-depleted transplantation in children (dated by TCRdb to about 2016). Study-wide context: The study quantitatively tracked T-cell immune reconstitution after TCRalphabeta/CD19-depleted allogeneic hematopoietic cell transplantation in children using TCR repertoire profiling.

This clonotype was seen a handful of times. Which antigen it targets is not known. Base qualities are not recorded, but no much larger clone differs from it by a single base. Trimming at the junction amounts to 7 bases on V and 5 bases on J, and the germline ends lie 18 bases apart. Sequences SGHRS (CDR1) and YFSETQ (CDR2) are obtained from the germline V gene. Counted from cysteine to phenylalanine, this CDR3 has 14 amino acids. Just the 42-base CDR3 DNA is kept, in frame starting at base 1. Library preparation employed PCR. Sequencing instrument: Illumina HiSeq 2500. TCR libraries were prepared with molecular barcoding, using unique molecular identifiers to normalize TCRbeta repertoire quantification. The public reads were reanalyzed by TCRdb: fastp trimming at Q25, MiXCR alignment, in-frame beta chains only. Identical CDR3 proteins give one entry, which carries the most common genes and DNA. Counted in this sample were some 640,000 distinct CDR3 sequences; 15% to 20% of them appeared once. 1.1% of the sample goes to the ten largest clones.

The TCR originated in a human donor who donated a stem cell graft to a child with acute myeloid leukemia. Specimen: PBMCs from the stem cell graft donor, collected from the stem cell graft. The chain is made from TRBV5-1 and TRBJ1-1; a tentative D call is TRBD1 (6 bases match). The DNA is TGCGCCAGCGGACCTGATCCAGGGGAAACTGAAGCTTTCTTT. It is translated as CASGPDPGETEAFF.